This T cell receptor (beta chain) was identified in a study of patients and donors after allogeneic stem cell transplantation. TCRdb reprocessed the RT-PCR reads with MiXCR, giving one entry per CDR3 protein. The sample has approximately 210,000 distinct CDR3 sequences, more than 35% seen once; the top ten hold around 35%. Per the germline V gene, CDR1 is LNHNV and CDR2 is YYDKDF (reference sequence). The CDR3 has 19 amino acids. Trimming removed 5 bases from V and 0 bases from J; junction bases left unmatched: 10. The clonotype originates from a human donor who was either an allogeneic HSCT recipient or a stem cell or donor lymphocyte infusion donor (not recorded which). It is not recorded whose cells these are; they may come from a transplant donor. The sample consisted of blood, either unsorted or a sorted T cell fraction (not recorded which). The V call is TRBV15, the J call TRBJ2-1; 13 nucleotides agree with TRBD2. The CDR3 nucleotides read TGTGCCACCAGCCTGGTAACTAGCGGGAGGGTGAGCTCCTACAATGAGCAGTTCTTC. It yields the protein CATSLVTSGRVSSYNEQFF.